The source of this T cell receptor (beta chain) is a study of T cells of healthy individuals. At least ten counts were recorded for this clonotype. MiXCR, applied by TCRdb to the 5' RACE reads, yields one record per CDR3 protein. The sample lists about 82,000 distinct CDR3 sequences; 5% were seen once. The source of this sequence is a female donor in good health.

The CDR3 here is CASSAPGSGNQPQHF. For the CDR3, the DNA is TGTGCCAGCAGTGCCCCAGGGAGTGGCAATCAGCCCCAGCATTTT. The gene calls are TRBV12-3 or TRBV12-4 and TRBJ1-5, with D possibly TRBD1 on 5 matching bases. CDR3 length: 15 residues. Trimming took 5 bases from V and 2 from J, leaving 13 bases between them.